Listed here are 30 T cell receptor beta chains from one sample, sequenced in a study of T cell responses to AZD1222 COVID-19 vaccine. Sequencing was performed with immunoSEQ multiplex PCR; in TCRdb, only in-frame clones are kept and a portion is missing. The repertoire has about 150,000 clones, 90% to 95% of them found once; the top ten carry under 1.5%. Sequencing was performed on peripheral blood, taken on day 0 of AZD1222 vaccination. All receptors come from an adult in good health.

The chain recombines TRBV7-2 with TRBJ1-1, with no clear D. Trimming took off 1 base at V and 2 bases at J, with 8 bases between the two ends. Germline CDR1 and CDR2: SGHTA and FQGNSA. The CDR3 length is 14 residues. CDR3 in amino acids: CASSLEAFNTEAFF. CDR3 sequence (DNA): TGTGCCAGCAGCTTAGAGGCCTTTAACACTGAAGCTTTCTTT.

This clone was picked up one time. The CDR3 sequence: CASSSLANLPGGELFF. CDR3 nucleotide sequence: TGTGCCAGCAGTTCACTAGCGAATCTCCCTGGGGGGGAGCTGTTTTTT. The V gene is TRBV7-9, the J gene TRBJ2-2; TRBD2 agrees at 7 bases. V shed 6 bases, J shed 8 bases, and the junction held 15 bases outside the gene matches. The germline V gene has CDR1 SEHNR and CDR2 FQNEAQ (reference sequence). This CDR3 region has 16 residues.

This chain joins TRBV4-3 and TRBJ2-1; 7 positions agree with TRBD2. Trimming at V came to 4 bases and at J to 5 bases, leaving 5 bases not matched to a gene. Per germline, CDR1 LGHNA and CDR2 YSLEER. CDR3 size: 14 residues. DNA of the CDR3: TGCGCCAGCAGCCTAGCGGGCGATGACAATGAGCAGTTCTTC. This sequence encodes CASSLAGDDNEQFF.

This clone was observed once. The J gene is TRBJ1-2, the V gene TRBV19; the match to TRBD1 covers 9 bases. CDR1 is LNHDA and CDR2 is SQIVND in the germline V gene (reference sequence). Germline trimming cut 0 bases from V and 4 bases from J; bases unmatched to any gene: 3. The CDR3 length is 15 residues. The CDR3: CASSIDGTGFYGYTF. The CDR3 DNA is TGTGCCAGTAGTATAGATGGGACAGGGTTCTATGGCTACACCTTC. Looking up the rest from reference TRBV19 and TRBJ1-2 gives the full variable domain: DGGITQSPKYLFRKEGQNVTLSCEQNLNHDAMYWYRQDPGQGLRLIYYSQIVNDFQKGDIAEGYSVSREKKESFPLTVTSAQKNPTAFYLCASSIDGTGFYGYTFGSGTRLTVV.

This chain connects TRBV20-1 to TRBJ1-1, with TRBD1 identical over 8 bases. The ends lost 3 bases at V and 5 bases at J; junction bases unmatched: 11. This CDR3 is built from 15 residues. CDR1 is DFQATT and CDR2 is SNEGSKA in the germline V gene (reference sequence). The CDR3 here is CSASPQGAGGTEAFF. CDR3 nucleotide sequence: TGCAGTGCTAGTCCCCAGGGGGCAGGGGGAACTGAAGCTTTCTTT.

The chain links TRBV5-1 to TRBJ2-7; D possibly corresponds to TRBD2 (5 bases). Looked up from germline, CDR1 is SGHRS and CDR2 is YFSETQ. There are 15 residues in the CDR3. V was pared by 0 bases and J by 3 bases, with 13 bases between. The CDR3: CASSLGGTGIYEQYF. In DNA form, the CDR3 reads TGCGCCAGCAGCTTGGGGGGTACGGGAATCTACGAGCAGTACTTC.

V is TRBV11-3 and J is TRBJ2-1; D is perhaps TRBD1 (6 bases). V was clipped by 5 bases and J by 5 bases, with 10 bases between them. The germline V gene has CDR1 SGHNT and CDR2 YENEEA. The CDR3 is 13 residues long. The CDR3 here is CASSQGTNNEQFF. DNA for the CDR3: TGTGCCAGCAGCCAGGGGACGAACAATGAGCAGTTCTTC.

This sequence joins TRBV6-5 and TRBJ2-7; TRBD1 matches at 9 bases. Trimming cost V 11 bases and J 5 bases; bases outside gene matches: 13. The germline gives CDR1 MNHEY, CDR2 SVGAGI. The CDR3 has 14 residues. The CDR3 is CAAVLGTGTHEQYF. The CDR3 nucleotides read TGTGCCGCGGTTCTAGGGACAGGGACCCACGAGCAGTACTTC.

This chain connects TRBV30 to TRBJ2-1; D is possibly TRBD1 or TRBD2 (6 bases each). Germline CDR1 is GTSNPN and CDR2 is SVGIG (reference sequence). Trimming cost V 5 bases and J 10 bases, with 15 bases left between them. The CDR3 has 12 residues. The CDR3 sequence is CAWGGPDIEQFF. For the CDR3, the DNA is TGTGCCTGGGGGGGGCCCGACATCGAGCAGTTCTTC.

The chain carries TRBV28 and TRBJ1-1, with D maybe TRBD1 (5 bases). The CDR3 has 15 amino acids. The germline CDR1 and CDR2 sequences are MDHEN and SYDVKM. V was shortened by 3 bases and J by 2 bases, with 13 bases between the two germline ends. The CDR3 nucleotides read TGTGCCAGCAGTTTCCCCACCAGGGAAAACACTGAAGCTTTCTTT. Translating it yields CASSFPTRENTEAFF.

This sequence joins TRBV6-6 and TRBJ2-3; D uncertain. Germline V gene sequence: CDR1 MNHNY, CDR2 SVGAGI (reference sequence). The ends were cut back, 0 bases at V and 5 bases at J, with 6 bases in the middle. The CDR3 contains 13 residues. CDR3 DNA sequence: TGTGCCAGCAGTTACTCCGCGGTAGATACGCAGTATTTT. Its translation: CASSYSAVDTQYF.

The chain is built from TRBV18 and TRBJ1-5; TRBD1 matches 7 bases. The CDR3 runs 15 residues. Germline V gives CDR1 KGHSH, CDR2 LQKENI. The ends lost 3 bases at V and 4 bases at J; junction bases unmatched: 6. The DNA for the CDR3 is TGTGCCAGCTCACCGACAGGGAACACTAATCAGCCCCAGCATTTT. Encoded protein: CASSPTGNTNQPQHF.

The CDR3 region is CASSGGPGGARKQYF. In nucleotides, the CDR3 is TGTGCCAGCAGCGGGGGCCCCGGGGGGGCTAGAAAGCAGTACTTC. This chain uses TRBV9 with TRBJ2-7, with 8 bases lining up with TRBD2. CDR1 SGDLS and CDR2 YYNGEE come from the germline V gene. The junction had 13 bases not matched to a gene; V was cut back by 3 bases and J by 8 bases. The CDR3 spans 15 residues. The whole variable domain, filled in from reference TRBV9 and TRBJ2-7, reads DSGVTQTPKHLITATGQRVTLRCSPRSGDLSVYWYQQSLDQGLQFLIQYYNGEERAKGNILERFSAQQFPDLHSELNLSSLELGDSALYFCASSGGPGGARKQYFGPGTRLTVT.

This clone was detected only once. This sequence joins TRBV19 and TRBJ2-1, with 11 bases matching TRBD2. Germline V gene sequence: CDR1 LNHDA, CDR2 SQIVND (reference sequence). This CDR3 comprises 16 residues. The V segment lost 2 bases and the J segment 6 bases; nucleotides outside the gene matches: 6. This CDR3 reads CASSILELAGVNEQFF. CDR3 nucleotides: TGTGCCAGTAGTATACTAGAACTAGCGGGGGTCAATGAGCAGTTCTTC.

The chain links TRBV18 to TRBJ2-6; D is unresolved. V lost 1 base to trimming and J lost 0 bases, with 4 bases between them. The CDR3 extends over 15 amino acids. The germline V gene has CDR1 KGHSH and CDR2 LQKENI. CDR3 loop: CASSPQHSGANVLTF. As DNA, the CDR3 is TGTGCCAGCTCACCACAGCACTCTGGGGCCAACGTCCTGACTTTC.

This clone appeared a single time. This chain connects TRBV30 to TRBJ1-4; D gene unclear. In germline, CDR1 is GTSNPN, CDR2 SVGIG (reference sequence). The CDR3 length is 14 residues. V was trimmed by 2 bases and J by 1 base, leaving 8 bases between them. CDR3 loop: CAWSLGRTNEKLFF. The DNA for the CDR3 is TGTGCCTGGAGTTTGGGGAGAACTAATGAAAAACTGTTTTTT.

This clone has just a few counts. The chain links TRBV5-1 to TRBJ2-7, with 10 bases lining up with TRBD1. CDR3 length: 14 amino acids. The trim removed 4 bases at V and 4 bases at J, leaving 5 bases unmatched. Per germline, CDR1 SGHRS and CDR2 YFSETQ. As DNA, the CDR3 is TGCGCCAGCAGCCCGGGACAGGGGTTGTACGAGCAGTACTTC. Its translation is CASSPGQGLYEQYF.

The rearrangement uses TRBV24-1 and TRBJ2-7; D unresolved. The CDR3 totals 14 residues. V was pared by 7 bases and J by 2 bases, with 14 bases between. Germline values: CDR1 KGHDR, CDR2 SFDVKD. CDR3 coding DNA: TGTGCCACCAGCGCCATACAAGCCCCCTACGAGCAGTACTTC. As protein: CATSAIQAPYEQYF.

The chain employs TRBV14 and TRBJ1-4, with TRBD1 identical over 8 bases. Per the germline V gene, CDR1 is SGHDN and CDR2 is FVKESK. The CDR3 has 14 residues. V dropped 2 bases and J dropped 6; count of bases not matched to a gene: 2. The CDR3 coding sequence is TGTGCCAGCAGCCAAAACAGGGGGGATGAAAAACTGTTTTTT. It specifies CASSQNRGDEKLFF.

V gene TRBV7-2 combines with J gene TRBJ2-3; 8 bases fit TRBD1. CDR1 and CDR2 (germline): SGHTA, FQGNSA. The CDR3 contains 17 residues. Trimming at V came to 6 bases and at J to 0 bases, leaving 11 bases not matched to a gene. CDR3 region: CASRQDRARISTDTQYF. In DNA form, the CDR3 reads TGTGCCAGCAGACAGGACAGGGCGCGAATTAGCACAGATACGCAGTATTTT.

The sample holds one count of this clone. The V gene is TRBV27, the J gene TRBJ1-5; D is ambiguous. Germline V gene sequence: CDR1 MNHEY, CDR2 SMNVEV (reference sequence). The CDR3 has 17 amino acids. The ends were cut back, 6 bases at V and 2 bases at J, with 20 bases in the middle. The DNA for the CDR3 is TGTGCCAGCAGCCCCGACTCGAAATGGATGGGCAATCAGCCCCAGCATTTT. Its translation: CASSPDSKWMGNQPQHF.

The V call is TRBV4-3, the J call TRBJ1-1, with D hard to call. Germline CDR1 reads LGHNA; CDR2 reads YSLEER. V was pared by 2 bases and J by 1 base, with 5 bases between. The CDR3 is 13 amino acids. The DNA for the CDR3 is TGCGCCAGCAGCCAACGGGGGAACACTGAAGCTTTCTTT. Translation: CASSQRGNTEAFF.

V and J are TRBV29-1 and TRBJ1-1, with D perhaps matching TRBD1 (5 bases). The CDR3 runs 13 residues. The V gene's germline CDR1 is SQVTM and CDR2 ANQGSEA. Trimming took 5 bases from V and 3 from J, leaving 13 bases between them. CDR3 residues: CSVPGSVDTEAFF. CDR3 sequence (DNA): TGCAGCGTTCCAGGGTCGGTGGACACTGAAGCTTTCTTT.

The chain combines TRBV15 with TRBJ2-7; tentative D call: TRBD2 (7 bases). Germline loops: CDR1 LNHNV, CDR2 YYDKDF (reference sequence). The CDR3 is 15 residues long. The V end was cut by 1 base, the J end by 6 bases, with 16 bases between. The CDR3 loop is CATSRGGTTQGEQYF. The CDR3 bases are TGTGCCACCAGCAGAGGGGGGACTACACAGGGCGAGCAGTACTTC. The full variable domain, in which reference TRBV15 and TRBJ2-7 provide the parts outside the CDR3, is DAMVIQNPRYQVTQFGKPVTLSCSQTLNHNVMYWYQQKSSQAPKLLFHYYDKDFNNEADTPDNFQSRRPNTSFCFLDIRSPGLGDTAMYLCATSRGGTTQGEQYFGPGTRLTVT.

The CDR3 loop reads CASSWTGRSEQFF. The CDR3 nucleotides are TGTGCCAGCTCATGGACAGGGAGGAGTGAGCAGTTCTTC. The genes are TRBV12-3 or TRBV12-4 and TRBJ2-1, with 8 bases identical to TRBD1. The CDR3 is 13 amino acids. V shed 8 bases and J 9 bases; nucleotides not matched to a gene: 9.

The V call is TRBV30, the J call TRBJ1-5, with D unclear. The germline gives CDR1 GTSNPN, CDR2 SVGIG (reference sequence). The CDR3 runs to 16 residues. Trimming removed 4 bases at V and 1 base at J, with 17 bases between. Here the CDR3 reads CAWTYAGGGSNQPQHF. DNA for the CDR3: TGTGCCTGGACGTACGCAGGAGGCGGCAGCAATCAGCCCCAGCATTTT.

This chain joins TRBV9 and TRBJ2-2; 12 bases are a match to TRBD2. V lost 4 bases and J lost 5; bases outside the gene matches: 9. This CDR3 has 17 residues. CDR1 and CDR2 (germline): SGDLS, YYNGEE. CDR3 residues: CASSLLAGGQGTGELFF. The CDR3 DNA reads as TGTGCCAGCAGCCTCCTAGCGGGAGGGCAGGGTACCGGGGAGCTGTTTTTT.

V usage is TRBV4-1 and J usage is TRBJ2-1; a weak D match, TRBD2 (6 bases). Trimming took off 1 base at V and 0 bases at J, with 19 bases between the two ends. CDR1 and CDR2 from the germline V gene are MGHRA and YSYEKL. This CDR3 is 19 amino acids long. As DNA, the CDR3 is TGCGCCAGCAGCCAAGTTGGGACTGGCTTCCTTAGCTCCTACAATGAGCAGTTCTTC. Encoded protein: CASSQVGTGFLSSYNEQFF.

The chain uses TRBV19 and TRBJ2-3, with TRBD2 matching 9 bases. CDR1 is LNHDA and CDR2 is SQIVND in the germline V gene (reference sequence). The CDR3 covers 16 residues. Trimming cost V 4 bases and J 4 bases; bases outside gene matches: 9. The CDR3 loop is CASSTPSGVGADTQYF. The CDR3 DNA sequence: TGTGCCAGTAGTACCCCTAGCGGGGTGGGCGCAGATACGCAGTATTTT.

This clone came up once. The chain recombines TRBV12-3 or TRBV12-4 with TRBJ2-7, with no clear D. This CDR3 has 13 amino acids. The germline V and J ends were trimmed by 5 bases and 2 bases, with 10 bases remaining between them. The CDR3 DNA reads as TGTGCCAGCAGTCTCCTGGGTCCCTACGAGCAGTACTTC. This gives the protein CASSLLGPYEQYF.